One sample yielded the 19 T cell receptor beta chains listed below, sequenced in a study of T cells in Graves' hyperthyroidism and ophthalmopathy. The CDR3 regions of TCR beta were amplified from RNA transcripts. The TCR CDR3 first-round RT-PCR relied on the HTBI primer set. Using its own MiXCR run on the multiplex PCR reads, TCRdb lists one record per CDR3 protein. The profile covers under 650,000 distinct CDR3 sequences, with 15% to 20% appearing a single time and 3.5% to 4% taken by the ten largest. Sequencing was performed on blood. These receptors all come from a woman aged 25 to 39 with Graves' hyperthyroidism.

This clonotype was recorded many times. The CDR3 here is CAISENSQETQYF. The DNA for the CDR3 is TGTGCCATCAGTGAGAACAGCCAAGAGACCCAGTACTTC. The V gene is TRBV10-3, the J gene TRBJ2-5; D is ambiguous. The CDR3 covers 13 residues. Trimming removed 2 bases from V and 1 base from J, with 5 bases in between. CDR1 is ENHRY and CDR2 is SYGVKD in the germline V gene.

On this clonotype: A single base separates this from a much larger clone, so it may be a read error. The rearrangement joins TRBV27 to TRBJ2-5; unclear D gene. The CDR3 consists of 13 residues. Trimming pared 5 bases from V and 5 bases from J, leaving 12 bases between. Per germline, CDR1 MNHEY and CDR2 SMNVEV (reference sequence). CDR3 sequence: CASSEHVGETQYF. CDR3 bases: TGTGCCAGCAGTGAGCATGTCGGCGAGACCCAGTACTTC.

The chain joins TRBV6-5 to TRBJ2-7, with 8 bases that match TRBD1. V was pared by 2 bases and J by 2 bases, with 11 bases of the junction left unmatched. This CDR3 contains 17 residues. Per the germline V gene, CDR1 is MNHEY and CDR2 is SVGAGI. The CDR3 protein is CASSYAAPGQVPYEQYF. Here the CDR3 DNA reads TGTGCCAGCAGTTACGCCGCACCGGGACAGGTACCCTACGAGCAGTACTTC.

CDR3 in DNA: TGTGCCAGCTCGATGAGGTACAGGGGACCTTATGGCTACACCTTC. Protein: CASSMRYRGPYGYTF. The chain couples TRBV27 to TRBJ1-2; TRBD1 matches at 7 bases. Germline loops: CDR1 MNHEY, CDR2 SMNVEV (reference sequence). Unmatched junction bases numbered 14, after V lost 8 bases and J lost 5 bases. There are 15 residues in the CDR3.

The chain couples TRBV5-4 to TRBJ2-7, with 7 bases lining up with TRBD2. Germline CDR1 is SGHNT and CDR2 is YYREEE (reference sequence). This CDR3 has 16 residues. V dropped 3 bases and J dropped 0; count of bases not matched to a gene: 9. The CDR3 region is CASSSRSGRSSYEQYF. CDR3 DNA: TGTGCCAGCAGCTCACGTAGCGGGCGAAGCTCCTACGAGCAGTACTTC.

This clonotype was seen many times. The genes are TRBV2 and TRBJ2-7; 7 bases fit TRBD2. The J segment lost 0 bases and the V segment lost 7 bases, leaving 6 bases of the junction unmatched. Per the germline V gene, CDR1 is SNHLY and CDR2 is FYNNEI. This CDR3 comprises 14 residues. The CDR3 DNA reads as TGTGCCAGCATCCCCGGGACTAACTCCTACGAGCAGTACTTC. This sequence encodes CASIPGTNSYEQYF.

There are many counts of this clonotype. The chain recombines TRBV6-6 with TRBJ1-1; D unresolved. Per the germline V gene, CDR1 is MNHNY and CDR2 is SVGAGI (reference sequence). The CDR3 runs 13 residues. Trimming took 2 bases from V and 4 from J, leaving 8 bases between them. CDR3: CASSYDHGTEAFF. The CDR3 DNA sequence: TGTGCCAGCAGTTACGACCACGGCACTGAAGCTTTCTTT.

Many counts were recorded for this clonotype. The chain employs TRBV28 and TRBJ2-5; 7 nucleotides agree with TRBD2. The germline V gene has CDR1 MDHEN and CDR2 SYDVKM. J was trimmed by 3 bases and V by 6 bases; bases with no gene match: 16. The CDR3 is 17 residues long. CDR3 sequence reads: CASSQSFRLAYKETQYF. The CDR3 DNA follows: TGTGCCAGCAGCCAATCCTTCCGACTAGCTTACAAAGAGACCCAGTACTTC.

V is TRBV28 and J is TRBJ2-7; 15 positions match TRBD2. V dropped 5 bases and J dropped 5; count of bases not matched to a gene: 4. The CDR3 covers 15 residues. The germline V gene encodes CDR1 MDHEN and CDR2 SYDVKM. The CDR3 loop is CASSQGTSGGNEQYF. In DNA, the CDR3 is TGTGCCAGCAGTCAAGGGACTAGCGGGGGGAACGAGCAGTACTTC.

This clonotype occurred many times. The CDR3 bases are TGTGCCAGCAGCTTGGCCGTACTAGCGGGTTACAATGAGCAGTTCTTC. Translation gives CASSLAVLAGYNEQFF. This sequence joins TRBV5-6 and TRBJ2-1; 9 bases agree with TRBD2. V was clipped by 0 bases and J by 4 bases; unmatched bases: 5. The CDR3 has 16 residues. From germline, CDR1 is SGHDT and CDR2 YYEEEE. The full variable domain, in which reference TRBV5-6 and TRBJ2-1 provide the parts outside the CDR3, is DAGVTQSPTHLIKTRGQQVTLRCSPKSGHDTVSWYQQALGQGPQFIFQYYEEEERQRGNFPDRFSGHQFPNYSSELNVNALLLGDSALYLCASSLAVLAGYNEQFFGPGTRLTVL.

This clonotype showed up many times. V gene TRBV12-3 or TRBV12-4 combines with J gene TRBJ1-6; 7 nucleotides agree with TRBD1. The CDR3 contains 13 residues. V lost 5 bases, J lost 11 bases, and 6 bases stayed unmatched. Here the CDR3 reads CASSRDRVAPLHF. The CDR3 DNA reads TGTGCCAGCAGTCGTGACAGGGTTGCACCCCTCCACTTT.

This clonotype has a handful of counts. The chain uses TRBV7-8 and TRBJ2-2; D possibly corresponds to TRBD1 (6 bases). The CDR3 is made up of 14 amino acids. Germline CDR1 and CDR2: SGHVS and FQNEAQ. The V gene lost 11 bases and the J gene lost 0 bases, with 13 bases spanning the gap. The CDR3 bases are TGTGCCGGCCAGGACAGTGCGAACACCGGGGAGCTGTTTTTT. It is translated as CAGQDSANTGELFF.

This clonotype turned up a few times. The V and J genes are TRBV9 and TRBJ2-1; D gene uncertain. Germline lookup yields CDR1 SGDLS and CDR2 YYNGEE. The CDR3 extends over 16 amino acids. V lost 0 bases and J 0 bases, leaving 10 bases between the germline ends. In DNA, the CDR3 is TGTGCCAGCAGCGTAGCCGCCCAGAGCTCCTACAATGAGCAGTTCTTC. This sequence encodes CASSVAAQSSYNEQFF.

In regard to this clonotype: A clone one base away is much larger, so this may be a read error. This chain uses TRBV18 with TRBJ1-2, with 7 bases that match TRBD1. With 3 bases clipped from V and 7 bases from J, the junction kept 8 bases outside the gene matches. The CDR3 covers 14 residues. Germline assignment: CDR1 KGHSH and CDR2 LQKENI. As DNA, the CDR3 is TGTGCCAGCTCACCCGGACAGGCGTCTTGTGGCTACACCTTC. Its translation is CASSPGQASCGYTF.

This chain uses TRBV20-1 with TRBJ1-1, with D unclear. This CDR3 region has 14 residues. Per germline, CDR1 DFQATT and CDR2 SNEGSKA (reference sequence). V lost 1 base, J lost 4 bases, and 13 bases lay in between. DNA of the CDR3: TGCAGTGCTAGAGTTGGCATTTCGGTCACTGAAGCTTTCTTT. Amino acid sequence: CSARVGISVTEAFF.

This clonotype has ten or more counts. The rearrangement joins TRBV12-3 or TRBV12-4 to TRBJ1-2; D unclear. V shed 3 bases and J shed 6 bases, with 14 bases lying between them. The length of the CDR3 is 14 residues. CDR3 in amino acids: CASSFFWGMDGYTF. The CDR3 DNA is TGTGCCAGCAGTTTTTTCTGGGGTATGGATGGCTACACCTTC.

This chain connects TRBV28 to TRBJ1-4; D call uncertain. V dropped 8 bases and J dropped 4 bases, with 11 bases sitting between them. The CDR3 has 13 amino acids. Germline V gives CDR1 MDHEN, CDR2 SYDVKM. The CDR3 is CASHGQFNEKLFF. CDR3 nucleotides: TGTGCCAGCCACGGGCAGTTTAATGAAAAACTGTTTTTT.

The chain carries TRBV7-3 and TRBJ2-2, with 7 bases fitting TRBD1. The CDR3 consists of 15 residues. Losses at the gene ends were 5 bases for V and 5 bases for J; bases not matched to a gene: 8. Germline values: CDR1 SGHTA, CDR2 FQGTGA. The CDR3 loop reads CASSLLTGPTGELFF. The CDR3 DNA is TGTGCCAGCAGCCTACTGACAGGGCCAACCGGGGAGCTGTTTTTT.

This clonotype was picked up a small number of times. The genes are TRBV5-1 and TRBJ2-5; TRBD1 agrees at 9 bases. V shed 4 bases and J 5 bases; nucleotides not matched to a gene: 12. CDR3 length: 16 amino acids. The germline V gene has CDR1 SGHRS and CDR2 YFSETQ. The chain's CDR3 is CASSGLQGAPGETQYF. The CDR3 DNA reads as TGCGCCAGCAGCGGATTACAGGGGGCTCCGGGGGAGACCCAGTACTTC.